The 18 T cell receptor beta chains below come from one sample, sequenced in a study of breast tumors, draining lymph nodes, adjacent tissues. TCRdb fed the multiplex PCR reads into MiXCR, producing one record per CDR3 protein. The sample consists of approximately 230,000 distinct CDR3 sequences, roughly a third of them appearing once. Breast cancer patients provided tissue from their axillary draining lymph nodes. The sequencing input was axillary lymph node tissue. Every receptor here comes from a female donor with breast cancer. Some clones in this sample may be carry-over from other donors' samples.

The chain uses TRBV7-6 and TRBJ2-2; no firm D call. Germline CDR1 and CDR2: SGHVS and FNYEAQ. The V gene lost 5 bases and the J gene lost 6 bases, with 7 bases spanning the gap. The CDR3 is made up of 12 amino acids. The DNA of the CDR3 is TGTGCCAGCAGCCCCGACTCCGGGGAGCTGTTTTTT. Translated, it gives CASSPDSGELFF.

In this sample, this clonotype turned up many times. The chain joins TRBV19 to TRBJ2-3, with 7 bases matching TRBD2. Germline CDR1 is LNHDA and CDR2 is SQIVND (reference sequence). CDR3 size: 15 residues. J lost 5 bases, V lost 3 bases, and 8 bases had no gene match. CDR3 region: CASSISGGGQDTQYF. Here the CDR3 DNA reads TGTGCCAGTAGTATCTCGGGAGGTGGACAAGATACGCAGTATTTT.

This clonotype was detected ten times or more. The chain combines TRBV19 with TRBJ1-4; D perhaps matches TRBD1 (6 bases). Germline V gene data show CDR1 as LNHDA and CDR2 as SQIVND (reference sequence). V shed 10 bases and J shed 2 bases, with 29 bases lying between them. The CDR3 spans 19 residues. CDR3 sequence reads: CATRGDRRSPNLTNEKLFF. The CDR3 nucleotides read TGTGCCACAAGGGGGGACCGTCGGAGTCCGAACCTTACTAATGAAAAACTGTTTTTT.

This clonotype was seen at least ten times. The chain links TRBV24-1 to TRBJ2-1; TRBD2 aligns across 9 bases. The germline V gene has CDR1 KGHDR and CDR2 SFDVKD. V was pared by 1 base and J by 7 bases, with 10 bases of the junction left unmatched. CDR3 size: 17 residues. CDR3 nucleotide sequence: TGTGCCACCAGTGATTTCCCCTCCGGACTAGCGAGGAATGAGCAGTTCTTC. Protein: CATSDFPSGLARNEQFF.

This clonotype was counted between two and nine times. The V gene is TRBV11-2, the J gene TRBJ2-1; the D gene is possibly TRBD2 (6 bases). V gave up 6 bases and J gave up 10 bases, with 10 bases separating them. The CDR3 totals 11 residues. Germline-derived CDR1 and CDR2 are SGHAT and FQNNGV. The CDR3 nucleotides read TGTGCCAGCAGTAGGGACTTCGAGCAGTTCTTC. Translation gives CASSRDFEQFF.

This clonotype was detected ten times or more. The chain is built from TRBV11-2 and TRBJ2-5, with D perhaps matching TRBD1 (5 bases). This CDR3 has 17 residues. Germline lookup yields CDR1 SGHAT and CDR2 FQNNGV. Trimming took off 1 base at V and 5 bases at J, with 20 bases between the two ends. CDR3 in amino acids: CASSLAVGARPTETQYF. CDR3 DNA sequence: TGTGCCAGCAGCTTAGCTGTAGGGGCCCGTCCTACGGAGACCCAGTACTTC.

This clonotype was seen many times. The CDR3 region is CASSPTPRDTQYF. In DNA, the CDR3 is TGTGCCAGCAGCCCGACCCCTCGAGATACGCAGTATTTT. The rearrangement links TRBV2 to TRBJ2-3; D is unresolved. Germline CDR1 reads SNHLY; CDR2 reads FYNNEI. The V and J ends lost 6 bases and 5 bases respectively, with 12 bases between them. This CDR3 spans 13 amino acids.

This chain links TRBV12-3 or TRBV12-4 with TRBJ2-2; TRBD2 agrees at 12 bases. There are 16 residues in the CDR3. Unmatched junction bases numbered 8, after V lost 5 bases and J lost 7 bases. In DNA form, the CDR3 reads TGTGCCAGCAGTATCTCTAGCGGGGGGGCCCTCGGGGAGCTGTTTTTT. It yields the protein CASSISSGGALGELFF.

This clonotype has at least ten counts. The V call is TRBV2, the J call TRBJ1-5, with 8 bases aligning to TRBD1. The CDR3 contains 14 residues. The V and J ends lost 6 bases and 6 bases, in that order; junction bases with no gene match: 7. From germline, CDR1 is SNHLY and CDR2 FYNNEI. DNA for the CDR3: TGTGCCAGCAGGCGGGACAGGTCGGTTCAGCCCCAGCATTTT. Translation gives CASRRDRSVQPQHF. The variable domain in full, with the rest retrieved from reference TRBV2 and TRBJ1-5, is EPEVTQTPSHQVTQMGQEVILRCVPISNHLYFYWYRQILGQKVEFLVSFYNNEISEKSEIFDDQFSVERPDGSNFTLKIRSTKLEDSAMYFCASRRDRSVQPQHFGDGTRLSIL.

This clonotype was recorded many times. CDR3 protein: CATSDNPGAGYEQYF. CDR3 bases: TGTGCCACCAGTGATAATCCAGGGGCGGGGTACGAGCAGTACTTC. The gene calls are TRBV24-1 and TRBJ2-7; D tentatively reads TRBD1 or TRBD2 (6 bases each). Trimming removed 3 bases from V and 4 bases from J, with 15 bases in between. The germline CDR1 and CDR2 sequences are KGHDR and SFDVKD. The CDR3 covers 15 residues.

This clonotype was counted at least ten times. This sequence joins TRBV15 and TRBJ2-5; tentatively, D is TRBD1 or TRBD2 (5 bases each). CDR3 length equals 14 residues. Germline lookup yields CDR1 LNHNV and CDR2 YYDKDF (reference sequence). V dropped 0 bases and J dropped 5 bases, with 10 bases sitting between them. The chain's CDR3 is CATSRDRGRETQYF. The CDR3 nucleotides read TGTGCCACCAGCAGAGATAGGGGACGGGAGACCCAGTACTTC.

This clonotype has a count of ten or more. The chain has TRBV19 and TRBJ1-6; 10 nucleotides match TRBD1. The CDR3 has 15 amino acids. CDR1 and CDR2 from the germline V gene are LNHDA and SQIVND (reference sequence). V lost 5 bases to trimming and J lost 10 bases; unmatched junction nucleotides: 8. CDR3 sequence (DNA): TGTGCCAGTAGTTTCGGACAGGGGGGTTCATCACCCCTCCACTTT. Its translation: CASSFGQGGSSPLHF. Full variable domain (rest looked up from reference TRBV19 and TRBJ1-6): DGGITQSPKYLFRKEGQNVTLSCEQNLNHDAMYWYRQDPGQGLRLIYYSQIVNDFQKGDIAEGYSVSREKKESFPLTVTSAQKNPTAFYLCASSFGQGGSSPLHFGNGTRLTVT.

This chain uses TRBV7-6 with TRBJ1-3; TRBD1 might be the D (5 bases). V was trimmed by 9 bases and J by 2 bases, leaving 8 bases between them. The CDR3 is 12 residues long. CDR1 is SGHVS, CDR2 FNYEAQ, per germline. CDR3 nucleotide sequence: TGTGCCAGGACAGAGCCTGGAAACACCATATATTTT. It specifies CARTEPGNTIYF.

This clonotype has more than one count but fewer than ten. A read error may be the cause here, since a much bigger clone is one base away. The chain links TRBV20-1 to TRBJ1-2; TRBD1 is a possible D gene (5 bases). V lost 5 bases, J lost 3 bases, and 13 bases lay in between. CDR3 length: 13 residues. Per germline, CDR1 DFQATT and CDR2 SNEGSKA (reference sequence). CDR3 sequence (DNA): TGCAGTGCTGCCCAGGGTTGGGACTATGGCTACACCTTC. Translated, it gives CSAAQGWDYGYTF.

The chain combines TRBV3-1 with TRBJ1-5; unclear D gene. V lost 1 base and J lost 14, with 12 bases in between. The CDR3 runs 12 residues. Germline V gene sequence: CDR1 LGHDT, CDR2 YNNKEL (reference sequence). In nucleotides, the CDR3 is TGTGCCAGCAGCCAAGGTACAGCCTACGAGCATTTT. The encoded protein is CASSQGTAYEHF.

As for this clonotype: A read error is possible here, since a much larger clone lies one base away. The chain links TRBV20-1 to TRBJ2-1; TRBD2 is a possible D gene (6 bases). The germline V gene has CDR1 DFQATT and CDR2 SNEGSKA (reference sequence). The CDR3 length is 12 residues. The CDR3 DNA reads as TGCAGTGCTACAACTAGCTACAATGAGCCGTTCTTC. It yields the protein CSATTSYNEPFF.

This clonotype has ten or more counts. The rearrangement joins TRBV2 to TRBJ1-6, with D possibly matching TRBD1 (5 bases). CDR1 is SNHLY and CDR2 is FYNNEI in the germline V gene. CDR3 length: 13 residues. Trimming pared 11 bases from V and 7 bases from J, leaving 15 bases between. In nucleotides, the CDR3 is TGTGCCGGGAACTGGGGCCTGAATTCACCCCTCCACTTT. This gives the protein CAGNWGLNSPLHF.

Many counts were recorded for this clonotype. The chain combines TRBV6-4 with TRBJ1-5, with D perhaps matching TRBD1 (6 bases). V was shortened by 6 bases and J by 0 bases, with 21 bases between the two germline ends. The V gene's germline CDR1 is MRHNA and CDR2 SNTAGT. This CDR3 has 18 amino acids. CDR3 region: CASSVPGHRFYSNQPQHF. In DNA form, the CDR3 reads TGTGCCAGCAGCGTTCCGGGACACCGATTCTATAGCAATCAGCCCCAGCATTTT.